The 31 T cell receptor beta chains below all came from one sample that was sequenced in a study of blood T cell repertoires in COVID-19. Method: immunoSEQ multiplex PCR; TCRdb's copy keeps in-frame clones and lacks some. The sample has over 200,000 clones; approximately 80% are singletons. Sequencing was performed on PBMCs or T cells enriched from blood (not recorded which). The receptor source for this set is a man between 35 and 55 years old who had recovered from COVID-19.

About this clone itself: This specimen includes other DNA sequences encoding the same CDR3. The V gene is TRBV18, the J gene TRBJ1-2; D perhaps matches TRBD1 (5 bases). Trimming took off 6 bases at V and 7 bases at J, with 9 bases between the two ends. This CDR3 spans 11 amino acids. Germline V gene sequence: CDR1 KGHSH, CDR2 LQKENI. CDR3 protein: CASSPGRGYTF. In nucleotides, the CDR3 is TGTGCCAGCTCCCCAGGGCGTGGCTACACCTTC.

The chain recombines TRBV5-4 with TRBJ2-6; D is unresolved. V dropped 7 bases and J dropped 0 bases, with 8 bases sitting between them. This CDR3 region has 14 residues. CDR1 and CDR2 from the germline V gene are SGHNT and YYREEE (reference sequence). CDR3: CASRWASGANVLTF. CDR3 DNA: TGTGCCAGCCGCTGGGCCTCTGGGGCCAACGTCCTGACTTTC.

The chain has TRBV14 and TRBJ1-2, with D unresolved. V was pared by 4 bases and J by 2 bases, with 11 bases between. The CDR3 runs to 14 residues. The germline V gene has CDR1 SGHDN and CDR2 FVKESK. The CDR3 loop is CASSPPGRNYGYTF. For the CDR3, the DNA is TGTGCCAGCAGCCCGCCGGGTCGAAACTATGGCTACACCTTC.

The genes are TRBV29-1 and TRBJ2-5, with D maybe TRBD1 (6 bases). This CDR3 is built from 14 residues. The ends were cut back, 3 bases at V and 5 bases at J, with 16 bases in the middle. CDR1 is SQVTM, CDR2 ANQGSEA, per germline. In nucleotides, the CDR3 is TGCAGCGTTGATGGCCCTGGACAGCCGGAGACCCAGTACTTC. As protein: CSVDGPGQPETQYF.

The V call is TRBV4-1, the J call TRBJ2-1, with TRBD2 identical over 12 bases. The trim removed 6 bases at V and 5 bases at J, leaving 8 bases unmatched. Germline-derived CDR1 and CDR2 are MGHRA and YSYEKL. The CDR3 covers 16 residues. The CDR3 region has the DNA TGCGCCAGCAGGCCCTTCCTAGCGGGAGGGGACAATGAGCAGTTCTTC. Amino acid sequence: CASRPFLAGGDNEQFF.

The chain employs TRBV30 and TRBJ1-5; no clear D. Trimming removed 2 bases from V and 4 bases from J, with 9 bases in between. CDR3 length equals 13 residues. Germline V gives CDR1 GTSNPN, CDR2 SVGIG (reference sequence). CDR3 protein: CAWSPLKNQPQHF. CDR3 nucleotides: TGTGCCTGGAGTCCACTCAAGAATCAGCCCCAGCATTTT. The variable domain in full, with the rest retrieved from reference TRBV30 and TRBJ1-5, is SQTIHQWPATLVQPVGSPLSLECTVEGTSNPNLYWYRQAAGRGLQLLFYSVGIGQISSEVPQNLSASRPQDRQFILSSKKLLLSDSGFYLCAWSPLKNQPQHFGDGTRLSIL.

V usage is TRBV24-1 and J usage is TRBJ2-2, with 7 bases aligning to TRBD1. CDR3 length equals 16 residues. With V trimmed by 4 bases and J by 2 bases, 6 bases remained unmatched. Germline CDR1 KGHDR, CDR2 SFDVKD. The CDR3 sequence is CATSERGGPNTGELFF. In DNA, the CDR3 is TGTGCCACCAGTGAAAGAGGGGGCCCCAACACCGGGGAGCTGTTTTTT.

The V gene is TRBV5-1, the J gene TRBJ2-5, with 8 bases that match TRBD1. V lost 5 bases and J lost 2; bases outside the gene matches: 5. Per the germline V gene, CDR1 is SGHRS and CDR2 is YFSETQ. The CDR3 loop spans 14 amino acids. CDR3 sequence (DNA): TGCGCCAGCAGGGACGGGACAGGTCAAGAGACCCAGTACTTC. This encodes CASRDGTGQETQYF. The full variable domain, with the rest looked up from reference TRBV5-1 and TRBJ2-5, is KAGVTQTPRYLIKTRGQQVTLSCSPISGHRSVSWYQQTPGQGLQFLFEYFSETQRNKGNFPGRFSGRQFSNSRSEMNVSTLELGDSALYLCASRDGTGQETQYFGPGTRLLVL.

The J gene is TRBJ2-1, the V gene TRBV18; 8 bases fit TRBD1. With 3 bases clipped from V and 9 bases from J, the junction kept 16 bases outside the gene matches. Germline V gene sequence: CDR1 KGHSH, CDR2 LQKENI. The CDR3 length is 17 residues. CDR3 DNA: TGTGCCAGCTCACCCGGGACAGGTTCAATCCCATGGGGTGAGCAGTTCTTC. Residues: CASSPGTGSIPWGEQFF.

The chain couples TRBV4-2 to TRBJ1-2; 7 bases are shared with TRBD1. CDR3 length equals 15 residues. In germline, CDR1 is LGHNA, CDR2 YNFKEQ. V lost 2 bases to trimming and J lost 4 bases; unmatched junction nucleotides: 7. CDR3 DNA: TGTGCCAGCAGCCAACAAGGACAGGCCGTCTATGGCTACACCTTC. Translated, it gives CASSQQGQAVYGYTF.

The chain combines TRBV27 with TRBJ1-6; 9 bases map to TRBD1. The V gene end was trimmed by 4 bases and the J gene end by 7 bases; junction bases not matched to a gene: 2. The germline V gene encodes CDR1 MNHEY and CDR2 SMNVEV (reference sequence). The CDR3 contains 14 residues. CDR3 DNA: TGTGCCAGCAGTTATGGGACAGGGAATTCACCCCTCCACTTT. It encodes CASSYGTGNSPLHF.

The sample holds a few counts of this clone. CDR3 in DNA: TGTGCCAGCAGCTCAGACTCCCGGCCGCCTGCTTTCTTT. Translation gives CASSSDSRPPAFF. V is TRBV7-2 and J is TRBJ1-1; D is undetermined. The CDR3 is 13 residues long. The germline V gene encodes CDR1 SGHTA and CDR2 FQGNSA. V was clipped by 4 bases and J by 11 bases, with 17 bases between them.

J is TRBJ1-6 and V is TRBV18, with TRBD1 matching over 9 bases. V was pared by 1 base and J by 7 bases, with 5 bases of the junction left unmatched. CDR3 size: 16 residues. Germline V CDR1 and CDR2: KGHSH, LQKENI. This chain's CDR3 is CASSPRWDRENSPLHF. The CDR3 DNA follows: TGTGCCAGCTCACCACGGTGGGACAGGGAGAATTCACCCCTCCACTTT.

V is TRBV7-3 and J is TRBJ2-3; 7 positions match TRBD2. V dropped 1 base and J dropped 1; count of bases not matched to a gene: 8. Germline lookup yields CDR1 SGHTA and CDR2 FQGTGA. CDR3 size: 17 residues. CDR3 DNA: TGTGCCAGCAGCTTAATGGGAGGGGCCAGGGGCACAGATACGCAGTATTTT. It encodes CASSLMGGARGTDTQYF.

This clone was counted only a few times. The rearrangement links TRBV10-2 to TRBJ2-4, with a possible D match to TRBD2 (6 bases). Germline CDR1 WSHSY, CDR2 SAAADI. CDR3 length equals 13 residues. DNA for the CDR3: TGCGCAGCAGGGACTCTAGCCAAAAACATTCAGTACTTC. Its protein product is CAAGTLAKNIQYF.

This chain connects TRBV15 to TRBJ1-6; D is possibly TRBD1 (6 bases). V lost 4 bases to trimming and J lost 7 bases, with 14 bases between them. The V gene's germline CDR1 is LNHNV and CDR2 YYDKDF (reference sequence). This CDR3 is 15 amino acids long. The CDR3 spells CATSMLRGGNSPLHF. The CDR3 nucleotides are TGTGCCACCAGCATGCTCAGGGGTGGGAATTCACCCCTCCACTTT. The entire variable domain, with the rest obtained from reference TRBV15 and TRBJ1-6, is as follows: DAMVIQNPRYQVTQFGKPVTLSCSQTLNHNVMYWYQQKSSQAPKLLFHYYDKDFNNEADTPDNFQSRRPNTSFCFLDIRSPGLGDTAMYLCATSMLRGGNSPLHFGNGTRLTVT.

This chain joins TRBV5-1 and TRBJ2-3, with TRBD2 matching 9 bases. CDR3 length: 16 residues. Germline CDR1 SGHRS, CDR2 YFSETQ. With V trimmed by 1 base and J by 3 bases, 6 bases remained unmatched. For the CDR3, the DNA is TGCGCCAGCAGCTTGACGGCGGGGGGGCCGACAGATACGCAGTATTTT. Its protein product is CASSLTAGGPTDTQYF.

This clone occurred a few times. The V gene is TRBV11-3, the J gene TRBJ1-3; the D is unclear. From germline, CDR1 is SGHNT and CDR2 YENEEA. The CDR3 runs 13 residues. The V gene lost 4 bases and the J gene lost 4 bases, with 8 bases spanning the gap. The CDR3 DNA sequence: TGTGCCAGCAGCTCAGGCGTGGGAAACACCATATATTTT. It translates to CASSSGVGNTIYF.

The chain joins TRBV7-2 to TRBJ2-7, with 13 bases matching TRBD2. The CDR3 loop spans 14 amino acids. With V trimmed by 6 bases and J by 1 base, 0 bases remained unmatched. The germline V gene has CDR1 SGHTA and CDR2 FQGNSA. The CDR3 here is CASRLAGGSYEQYF. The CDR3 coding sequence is TGTGCCAGCAGACTAGCGGGAGGGTCCTACGAGCAGTACTTC.

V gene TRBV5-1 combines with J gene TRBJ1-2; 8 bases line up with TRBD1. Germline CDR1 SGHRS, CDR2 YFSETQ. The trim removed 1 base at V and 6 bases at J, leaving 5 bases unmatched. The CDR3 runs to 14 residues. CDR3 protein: CASSLYQGAHGYTF. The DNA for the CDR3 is TGCGCCAGCAGCTTGTACCAGGGGGCTCATGGCTACACCTTC.

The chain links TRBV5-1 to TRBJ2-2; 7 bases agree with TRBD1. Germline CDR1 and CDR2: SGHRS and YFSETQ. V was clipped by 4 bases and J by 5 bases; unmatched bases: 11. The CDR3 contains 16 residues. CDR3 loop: CASSPRTGPRTGELFF. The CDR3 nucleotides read TGCGCCAGCAGCCCTAGGACAGGTCCGAGGACCGGGGAGCTGTTTTTT.

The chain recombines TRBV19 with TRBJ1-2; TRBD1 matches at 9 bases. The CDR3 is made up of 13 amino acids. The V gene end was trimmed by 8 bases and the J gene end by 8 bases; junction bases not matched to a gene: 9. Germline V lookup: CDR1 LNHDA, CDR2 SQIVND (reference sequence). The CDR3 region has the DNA TGTGCCAGTGGGGGGACAGGGTTTGGAGGCTACACCTTC. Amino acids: CASGGTGFGGYTF.

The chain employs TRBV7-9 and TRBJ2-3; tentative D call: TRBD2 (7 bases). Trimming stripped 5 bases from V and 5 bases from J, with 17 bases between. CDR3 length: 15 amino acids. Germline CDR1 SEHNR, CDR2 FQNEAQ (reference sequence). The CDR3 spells CASSPGGLAVDTQYF. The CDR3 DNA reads TGTGCCAGCAGCCCGGGGGGCCTAGCAGTAGATACGCAGTATTTT.

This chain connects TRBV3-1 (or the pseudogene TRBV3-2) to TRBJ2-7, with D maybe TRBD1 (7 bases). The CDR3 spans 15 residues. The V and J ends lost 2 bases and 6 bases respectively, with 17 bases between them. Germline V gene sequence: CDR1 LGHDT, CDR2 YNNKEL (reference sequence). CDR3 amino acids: CASSQSEWQGGEQYF. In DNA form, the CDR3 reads TGTGCCAGCAGCCAAAGTGAATGGCAGGGGGGCGAGCAGTACTTC.

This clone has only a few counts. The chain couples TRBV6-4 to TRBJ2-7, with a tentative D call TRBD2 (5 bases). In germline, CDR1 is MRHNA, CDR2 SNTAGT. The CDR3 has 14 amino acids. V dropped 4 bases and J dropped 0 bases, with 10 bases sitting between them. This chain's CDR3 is CASSVDSSSYEQYF. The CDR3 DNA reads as TGTGCCAGCAGTGTGGACTCCAGCTCCTACGAGCAGTACTTC.

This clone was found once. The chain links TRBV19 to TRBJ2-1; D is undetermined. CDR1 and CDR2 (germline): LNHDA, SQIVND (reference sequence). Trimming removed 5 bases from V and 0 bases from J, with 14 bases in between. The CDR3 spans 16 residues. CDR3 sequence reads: CASSVSLGISYNEQFF. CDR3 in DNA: TGTGCCAGTAGTGTATCGCTAGGAATCTCCTACAATGAGCAGTTCTTC. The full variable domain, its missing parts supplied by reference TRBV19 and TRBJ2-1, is DGGITQSPKYLFRKEGQNVTLSCEQNLNHDAMYWYRQDPGQGLRLIYYSQIVNDFQKGDIAEGYSVSREKKESFPLTVTSAQKNPTAFYLCASSVSLGISYNEQFFGPGTRLTVL.

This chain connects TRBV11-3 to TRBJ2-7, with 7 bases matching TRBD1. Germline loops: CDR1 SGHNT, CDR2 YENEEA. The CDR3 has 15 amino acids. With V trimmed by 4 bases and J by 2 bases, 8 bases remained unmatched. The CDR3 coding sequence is TGTGCCAGCAGCTCCGGACAGGTTCAGCCCTACGAGCAGTACTTC. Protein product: CASSSGQVQPYEQYF.

CDR3: CASSERGAYTF. The CDR3 bases are TGTGCCAGCAGTGAACGGGGGGCGTACACCTTC. The V gene is TRBV2, the J gene TRBJ1-2; maybe TRBD1 (6 bases). With 2 bases removed from V and 11 bases from J, the gap between germline ends came to 9 bases. CDR3 length: 11 residues. The germline CDR1 and CDR2 sequences are SNHLY and FYNNEI. Together with reference TRBV2 and TRBJ1-2, the CDR3 gives the full variable domain: EPEVTQTPSHQVTQMGQEVILRCVPISNHLYFYWYRQILGQKVEFLVSFYNNEISEKSEIFDDQFSVERPDGSNFTLKIRSTKLEDSAMYFCASSERGAYTFGSGTRLTVV.

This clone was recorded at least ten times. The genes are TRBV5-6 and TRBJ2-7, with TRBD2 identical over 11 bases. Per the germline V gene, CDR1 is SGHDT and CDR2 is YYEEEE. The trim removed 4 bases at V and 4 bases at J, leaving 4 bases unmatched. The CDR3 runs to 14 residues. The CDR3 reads CASSAGLAVYEQYF. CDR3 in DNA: TGTGCCAGCAGCGCGGGACTAGCGGTATACGAGCAGTACTTC. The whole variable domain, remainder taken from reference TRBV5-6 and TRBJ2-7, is DAGVTQSPTHLIKTRGQQVTLRCSPKSGHDTVSWYQQALGQGPQFIFQYYEEEERQRGNFPDRFSGHQFPNYSSELNVNALLLGDSALYLCASSAGLAVYEQYFGPGTRLTVT.

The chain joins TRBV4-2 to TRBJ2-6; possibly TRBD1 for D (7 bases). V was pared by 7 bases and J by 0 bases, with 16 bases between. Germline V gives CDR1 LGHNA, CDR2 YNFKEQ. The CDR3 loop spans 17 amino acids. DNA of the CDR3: TGTGCCAGCACCCCAGGGGGGTCCTACTCTGGGGCCAACGTCCTGACTTTC. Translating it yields CASTPGGSYSGANVLTF.

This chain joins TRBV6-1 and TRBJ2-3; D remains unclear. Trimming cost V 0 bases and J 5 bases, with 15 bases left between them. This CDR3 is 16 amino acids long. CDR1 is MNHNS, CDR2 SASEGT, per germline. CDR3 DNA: TGTGCCAGCAGTGAAGCGCGGCGCCCTAGTAGAGATACGCAGTATTTT. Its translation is CASSEARRPSRDTQYF.